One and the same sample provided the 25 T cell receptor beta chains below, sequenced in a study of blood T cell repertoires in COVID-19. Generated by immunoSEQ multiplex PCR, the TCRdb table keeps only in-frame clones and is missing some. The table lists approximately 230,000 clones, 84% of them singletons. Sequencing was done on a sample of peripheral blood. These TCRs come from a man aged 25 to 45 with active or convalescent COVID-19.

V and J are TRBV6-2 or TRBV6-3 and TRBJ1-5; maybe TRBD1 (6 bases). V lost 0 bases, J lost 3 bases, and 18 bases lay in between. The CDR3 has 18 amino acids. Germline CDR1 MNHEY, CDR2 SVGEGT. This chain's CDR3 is CASSYSIRGARPNQPQHF. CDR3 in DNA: TGTGCCAGCAGTTACTCGATTCGGGGGGCGCGTCCCAATCAGCCCCAGCATTTT.

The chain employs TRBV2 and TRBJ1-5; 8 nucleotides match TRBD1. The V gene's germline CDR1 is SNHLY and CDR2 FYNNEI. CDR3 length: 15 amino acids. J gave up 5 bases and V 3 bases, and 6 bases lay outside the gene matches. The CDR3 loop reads CASSESGGEDQPQHF. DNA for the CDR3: TGTGCCAGCAGTGAGTCAGGGGGCGAGGATCAGCCCCAGCATTTT. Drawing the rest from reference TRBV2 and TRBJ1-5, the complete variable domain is EPEVTQTPSHQVTQMGQEVILRCVPISNHLYFYWYRQILGQKVEFLVSFYNNEISEKSEIFDDQFSVERPDGSNFTLKIRSTKLEDSAMYFCASSESGGEDQPQHFGDGTRLSIL.

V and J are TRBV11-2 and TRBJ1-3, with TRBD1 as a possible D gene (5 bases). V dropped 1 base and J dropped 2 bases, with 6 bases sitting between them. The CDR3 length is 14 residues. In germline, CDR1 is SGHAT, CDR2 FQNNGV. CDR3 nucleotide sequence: TGTGCCAGCAGCTTAGCGGGGGCTGGAAACACCATATATTTT. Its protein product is CASSLAGAGNTIYF. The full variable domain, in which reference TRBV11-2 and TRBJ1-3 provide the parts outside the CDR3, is EAGVAQSPRYKIIEKRQSVAFWCNPISGHATLYWYQQILGQGPKLLIQFQNNGVVDDSQLPKDRFSAERLKGVDSTLKIQPAKLEDSAVYLCASSLAGAGNTIYFGEGSWLTVV.

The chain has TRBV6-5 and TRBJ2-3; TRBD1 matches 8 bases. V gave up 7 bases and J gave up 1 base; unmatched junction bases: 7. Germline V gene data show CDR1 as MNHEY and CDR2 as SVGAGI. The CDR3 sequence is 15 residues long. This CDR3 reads CASIPDRAGTDTQYF. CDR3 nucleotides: TGTGCCAGCATCCCGGACAGGGCGGGCACAGATACGCAGTATTTT.

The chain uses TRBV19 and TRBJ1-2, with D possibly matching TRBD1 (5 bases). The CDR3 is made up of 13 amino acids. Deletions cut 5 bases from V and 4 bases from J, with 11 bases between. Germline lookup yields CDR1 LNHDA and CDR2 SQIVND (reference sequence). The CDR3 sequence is CASSLVGAYGYTF. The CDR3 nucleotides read TGTGCCAGTAGTCTCGTAGGGGCCTATGGCTACACCTTC. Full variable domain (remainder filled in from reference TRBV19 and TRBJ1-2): DGGITQSPKYLFRKEGQNVTLSCEQNLNHDAMYWYRQDPGQGLRLIYYSQIVNDFQKGDIAEGYSVSREKKESFPLTVTSAQKNPTAFYLCASSLVGAYGYTFGSGTRLTVV.

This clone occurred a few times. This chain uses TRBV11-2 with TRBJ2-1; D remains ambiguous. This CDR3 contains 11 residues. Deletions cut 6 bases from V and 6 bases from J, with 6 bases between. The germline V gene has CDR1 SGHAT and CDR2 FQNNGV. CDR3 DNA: TGTGCCAGCAGTTATTTCAATGAGCAGTTCTTC. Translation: CASSYFNEQFF.

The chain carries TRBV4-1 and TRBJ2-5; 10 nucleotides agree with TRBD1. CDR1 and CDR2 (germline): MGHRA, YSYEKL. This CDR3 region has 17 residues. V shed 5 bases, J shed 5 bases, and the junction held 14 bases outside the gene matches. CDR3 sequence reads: CASSSSRDRDRGETQYF. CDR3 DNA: TGCGCCAGCAGCTCCTCCCGGGACCGGGACAGGGGCGAGACCCAGTACTTC.

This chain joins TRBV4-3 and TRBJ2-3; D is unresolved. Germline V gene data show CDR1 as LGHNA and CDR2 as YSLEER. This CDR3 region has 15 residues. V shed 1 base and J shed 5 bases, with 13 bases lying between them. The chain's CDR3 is CASSQGRREVDTQYF. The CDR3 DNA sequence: TGCGCCAGCAGCCAAGGCCGACGAGAGGTAGATACGCAGTATTTT.

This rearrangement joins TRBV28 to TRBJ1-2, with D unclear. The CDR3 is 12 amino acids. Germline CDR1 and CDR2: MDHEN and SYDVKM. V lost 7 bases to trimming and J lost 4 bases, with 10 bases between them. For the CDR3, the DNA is TGTGCCAGCACTTTGAGGATCTATGGCTACACCTTC. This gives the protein CASTLRIYGYTF.

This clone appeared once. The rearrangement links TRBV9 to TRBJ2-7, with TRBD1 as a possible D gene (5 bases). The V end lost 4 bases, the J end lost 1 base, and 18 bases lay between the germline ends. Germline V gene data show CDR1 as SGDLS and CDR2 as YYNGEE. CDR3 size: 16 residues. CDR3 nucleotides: TGTGCCAGCAGCCCACATAGGGGCACTTTATCCTACGAGCAGTACTTC. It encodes CASSPHRGTLSYEQYF.

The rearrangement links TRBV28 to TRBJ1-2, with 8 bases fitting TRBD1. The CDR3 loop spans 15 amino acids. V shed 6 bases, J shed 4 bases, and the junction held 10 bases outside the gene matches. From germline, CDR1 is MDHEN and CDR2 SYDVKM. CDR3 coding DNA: TGTGCCAGCAGCACAGGGGGGGCACTCCCCTATGGCTACACCTTC. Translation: CASSTGGALPYGYTF.

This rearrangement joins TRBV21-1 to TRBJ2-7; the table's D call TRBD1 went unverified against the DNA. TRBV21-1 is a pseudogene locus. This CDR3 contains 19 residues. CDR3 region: CASSTGLGREPVLCYEQYF. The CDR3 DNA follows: TGTGCCAGCAGCACCGGTTTGGGCAGGGAACCCGTTTTGTGCTACGAGCAGTACTTC.

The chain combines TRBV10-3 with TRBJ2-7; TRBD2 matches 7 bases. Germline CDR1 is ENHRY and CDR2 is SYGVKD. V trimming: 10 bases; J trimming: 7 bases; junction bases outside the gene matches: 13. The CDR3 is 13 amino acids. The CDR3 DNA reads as TGTGCCACCGGGGGGAGGGCCTTAGAGGAGCAGTACTTC. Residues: CATGGRALEEQYF.

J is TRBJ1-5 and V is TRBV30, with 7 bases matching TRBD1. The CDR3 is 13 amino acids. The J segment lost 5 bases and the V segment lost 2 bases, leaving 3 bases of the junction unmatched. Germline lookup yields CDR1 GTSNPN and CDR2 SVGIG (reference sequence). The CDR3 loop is CAWSTGAYQPQHF. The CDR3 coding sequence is TGTGCCTGGAGTACAGGGGCCTATCAGCCCCAGCATTTT.

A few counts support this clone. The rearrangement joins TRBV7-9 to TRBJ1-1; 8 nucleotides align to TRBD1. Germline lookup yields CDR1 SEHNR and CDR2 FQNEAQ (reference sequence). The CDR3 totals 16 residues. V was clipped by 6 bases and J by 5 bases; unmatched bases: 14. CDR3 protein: CASSPFTGGGRTEAFF. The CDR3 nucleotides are TGTGCCAGCAGTCCCTTTACAGGGGGAGGAAGGACTGAAGCTTTCTTT.

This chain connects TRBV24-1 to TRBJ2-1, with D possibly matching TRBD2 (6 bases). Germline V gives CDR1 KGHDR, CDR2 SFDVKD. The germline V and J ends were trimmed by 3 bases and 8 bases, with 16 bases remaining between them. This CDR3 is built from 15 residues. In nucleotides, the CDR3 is TGTGCCACCAGTGATCCCCGCGCGGGGCCGGATGAGCAGTTCTTC. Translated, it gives CATSDPRAGPDEQFF.

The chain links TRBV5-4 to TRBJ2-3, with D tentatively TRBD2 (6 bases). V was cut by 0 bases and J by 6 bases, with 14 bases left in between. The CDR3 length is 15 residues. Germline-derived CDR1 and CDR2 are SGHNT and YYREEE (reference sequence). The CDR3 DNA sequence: TGTGCCAGCAGCTTGGCCGTAGGAGGGGTCGATACGCAGTATTTT. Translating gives CASSLAVGGVDTQYF.

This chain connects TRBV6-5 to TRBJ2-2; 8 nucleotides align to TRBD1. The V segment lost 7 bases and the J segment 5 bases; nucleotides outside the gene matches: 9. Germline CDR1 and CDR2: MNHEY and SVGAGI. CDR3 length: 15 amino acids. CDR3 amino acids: CASTPRQGATGELFF. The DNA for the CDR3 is TGTGCCAGCACCCCGAGGCAGGGGGCGACCGGGGAGCTGTTTTTT.

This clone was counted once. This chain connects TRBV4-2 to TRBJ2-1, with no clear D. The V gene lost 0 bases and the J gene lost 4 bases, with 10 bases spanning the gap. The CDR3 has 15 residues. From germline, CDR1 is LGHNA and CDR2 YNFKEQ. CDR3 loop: CASSQDRLGYNEQFF. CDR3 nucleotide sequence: TGTGCCAGCAGCCAAGATCGGCTAGGTTACAATGAGCAGTTCTTC.

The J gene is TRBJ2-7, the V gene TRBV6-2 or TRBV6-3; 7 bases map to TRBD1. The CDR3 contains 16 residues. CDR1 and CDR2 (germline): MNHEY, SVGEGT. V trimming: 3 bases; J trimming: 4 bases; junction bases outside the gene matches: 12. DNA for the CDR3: TGTGCCAGCAGTTATGGACAGGCGTTGGAGAAGTACGAGCAGTACTTC. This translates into CASSYGQALEKYEQYF.

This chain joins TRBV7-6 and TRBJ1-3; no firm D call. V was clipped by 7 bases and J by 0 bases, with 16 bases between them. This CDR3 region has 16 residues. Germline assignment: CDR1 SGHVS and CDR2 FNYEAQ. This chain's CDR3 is CASTQQEASSGNTIYF. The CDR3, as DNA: TGTGCCAGCACCCAACAAGAGGCCTCCTCTGGAAACACCATATATTTT. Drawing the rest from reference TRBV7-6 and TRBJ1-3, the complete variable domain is GAGVSQSPRYKVTKRGQDVALRCDPISGHVSLYWYRQALGQGPEFLTYFNYEAQQDKSGLPNDRFSAERPEGSISTLTIQRTEQRDSAMYRCASTQQEASSGNTIYFGEGSWLTVV.

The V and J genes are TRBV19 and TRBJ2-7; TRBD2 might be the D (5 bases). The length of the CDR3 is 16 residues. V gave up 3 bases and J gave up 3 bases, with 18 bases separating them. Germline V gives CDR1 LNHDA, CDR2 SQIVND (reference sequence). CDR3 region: CASSIEVGVNLYEQYF. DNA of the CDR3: TGTGCCAGTAGTATCGAGGTGGGAGTCAACCTCTACGAGCAGTACTTC.

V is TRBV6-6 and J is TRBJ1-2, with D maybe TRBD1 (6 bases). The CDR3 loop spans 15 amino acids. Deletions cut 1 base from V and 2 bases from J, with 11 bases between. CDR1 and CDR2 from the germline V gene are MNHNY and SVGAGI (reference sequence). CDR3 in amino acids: CASSYFTGTNYGYTF. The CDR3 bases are TGTGCCAGCAGTTACTTCACAGGGACCAACTATGGCTACACCTTC.

CDR3 sequence reads: CASSLVGETQYF. In DNA form, the CDR3 reads TGTGCCAGCAGCTTAGTCGGTGAGACCCAGTACTTC. This sequence joins TRBV7-2 and TRBJ2-5; D remains ambiguous. The V end was cut by 1 base, the J end by 5 bases, with 5 bases between. The CDR3 is 12 residues long. The germline V gene encodes CDR1 SGHTA and CDR2 FQGNSA. Full variable domain (missing parts from reference TRBV7-2 and TRBJ2-5): GAGVSQSPSNKVTEKGKDVELRCDPISGHTALYWYRQSLGQGLEFLIYFQGNSAPDKSGLPSDRFSAERTGGSVSTLTIQRTQQEDSAVYLCASSLVGETQYFGPGTRLLVL.

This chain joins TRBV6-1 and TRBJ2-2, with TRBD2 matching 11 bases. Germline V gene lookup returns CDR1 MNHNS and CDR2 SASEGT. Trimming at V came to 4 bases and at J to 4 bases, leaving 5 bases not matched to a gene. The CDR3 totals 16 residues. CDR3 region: CASSALAGGGTGELFF. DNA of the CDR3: TGTGCCAGCAGTGCTCTAGCGGGGGGCGGCACCGGGGAGCTGTTTTTT.